This is a list of T cell receptor beta chains from one sample in a study of T cell clonotyping in hematopoietic cell transplantation. TCRdb's table, derived via immunoSEQ multiplex PCR, lists solely in-frame clones and lacks some. The sample includes around 15,000 clones, 85% to 95% of them seen just once. The specimen comprised peripheral blood mononuclear cells, sampled before stem cell transplant. The receptors stem from a man aged 18 to 29 with biphenotypic leukemia. Some clones in this sample may be carry-over from other donors' samples. CDR3s include the opening cysteine and the closing phenylalanine or tryptophan. Fields, in order: CDR3 protein, J gene, V gene.

cdr3_aa: CASSYSWVVANEKLFF
j_call: TRBJ1-4
v_call: TRBV6-5

cdr3_aa: CASSAGDRYEQYF
j_call: TRBJ2-7
v_call: TRBV9

cdr3_aa: CASSSDGESDTQYF
j_call: TRBJ2-3
v_call: TRBV6-6

cdr3_aa: CASSLGDSYNSPLHF
j_call: TRBJ1-6
v_call: TRBV5-4

cdr3_aa: CASSAGLAGGPRQETQYF
j_call: TRBJ2-5
v_call: TRBV27

cdr3_aa: CASSLVTGTGENTEAFF
j_call: TRBJ1-1
v_call: TRBV5-1

cdr3_aa: CASSLGVRTPQETQYF
j_call: TRBJ2-5
v_call: TRBV5-1

cdr3_aa: CASSLRSGDGYTF
j_call: TRBJ1-2
v_call: TRBV7-2

cdr3_aa: CASSPIPGSSPLHF
j_call: TRBJ1-6
v_call: TRBV7-2

cdr3_aa: CASSAIAGGEQFF
j_call: TRBJ2-1
v_call: TRBV7-6

cdr3_aa: CASSSRDSRNEQFF
j_call: TRBJ2-1
v_call: TRBV19

cdr3_aa: CSARQGANYGYTF
j_call: TRBJ1-2
v_call: TRBV29-1

cdr3_aa: CASSRTPGTSPNEQFF
j_call: TRBJ2-1
v_call: TRBV7-6

cdr3_aa: CASSEGLAGGQETQYF
j_call: TRBJ2-5
v_call: TRBV6-1

cdr3_aa: CASMVGTMATLFLF
j_call: TRBJ1-2
v_call: TRBV6-1

cdr3_aa: CASSSPTDTQYF
j_call: TRBJ2-3
v_call: TRBV7-2

cdr3_aa: CASSYFTEAFF
j_call: TRBJ1-1
v_call: TRBV6-6

cdr3_aa: CSIADGVLALQTQYF
j_call: TRBJ2-5
v_call: TRBV29-1

cdr3_aa: CASSLGNEQFF
j_call: TRBJ2-1
v_call: TRBV11-3

cdr3_aa: CASTSDGGPYEQYF
j_call: TRBJ2-7
v_call: TRBV2

cdr3_aa: CASSLFRGTAYTF
j_call: TRBJ1-2
v_call: TRBV5-6

cdr3_aa: CASSALRGHGYTF
j_call: TRBJ1-2
v_call: TRBV25-1

cdr3_aa: CASPGRSYGYTF
j_call: TRBJ1-2
v_call: TRBV6-1

cdr3_aa: CASSSSVDTEAFF
j_call: TRBJ1-1
v_call: TRBV6-5

cdr3_aa: CASSQETGGASSGANVLTF
j_call: TRBJ2-6
v_call: TRBV4-2

cdr3_aa: CASSDSDGGVAEQFF
j_call: TRBJ2-1
v_call: TRBV6-1

cdr3_aa: CASSPRGDGYTF
j_call: TRBJ1-2
v_call: TRBV11-2

cdr3_aa: CSARDSGYTF
j_call: TRBJ1-2
v_call: TRBV20-1

cdr3_aa: CASSLVSETQYF
j_call: TRBJ2-5
v_call: TRBV7-9

cdr3_aa: CASRASGEETQYF
j_call: TRBJ2-5
v_call: TRBV2

cdr3_aa: CASSLGGDGVSSYEQYF
j_call: TRBJ2-7
v_call: TRBV5-6

cdr3_aa: CASSLDRQNQPQHF
j_call: TRBJ1-5
v_call: TRBV11-2

cdr3_aa: CASSTNRDRGHEQYF
j_call: TRBJ2-7
v_call: TRBV7-9

cdr3_aa: CASGYYTGELFF
j_call: TRBJ2-2
v_call: TRBV7-2

cdr3_aa: CAWTNRDEKLFF
j_call: TRBJ1-4
v_call: TRBV30

cdr3_aa: CASTPGRGTGYEQYF
j_call: TRBJ2-7
v_call: TRBV7-6

cdr3_aa: CASSPEAQGRGYTF
j_call: TRBJ1-2
v_call: TRBV11-2

cdr3_aa: CASSRGQVNGYTF
j_call: TRBJ1-2
v_call: TRBV7-2

cdr3_aa: CASGGTGRYGYTF
j_call: TRBJ1-2
v_call: TRBV6-5

cdr3_aa: CASSFQQGAGTEAFF
j_call: TRBJ1-1
v_call: TRBV11-2

cdr3_aa: CASRRERTYNSPLHF
j_call: TRBJ1-6
v_call: TRBV28

cdr3_aa: CASSNTEETQYF
j_call: TRBJ2-5
v_call: TRBV6-5

cdr3_aa: CAWSALSNTGELFF
j_call: TRBJ2-2
v_call: TRBV30

cdr3_aa: CASSGQGKETQYF
j_call: TRBJ2-5
v_call: TRBV5-1

cdr3_aa: CAWSKTGAGGYTF
j_call: TRBJ1-2
v_call: TRBV30

cdr3_aa: CASTWGQGRTETQYF
j_call: TRBJ2-5
v_call: TRBV25-1

cdr3_aa: CASRKLDRDGYTF
j_call: TRBJ1-2
v_call: TRBV6-5

cdr3_aa: CASSISGMPTDTQYF
j_call: TRBJ2-3
v_call: TRBV9

cdr3_aa: CAWSTGTSIYEQYF
j_call: TRBJ2-7
v_call: TRBV30

cdr3_aa: CASSLRLAGGDTDTQYF
j_call: TRBJ2-3
v_call: TRBV7-2

cdr3_aa: CASSLARASGASDTQYF
j_call: TRBJ2-3
v_call: TRBV7-6

cdr3_aa: CASSELAFSSSGANVLTF
j_call: TRBJ2-6
v_call: TRBV25-1